This T cell receptor (beta chain) was sequenced during a study of OX40 agonist ivuxolimab in advanced cancers. Study overall: Age averaged about 60 years (range roughly 23 to 85), and roughly 80% were male.

The assay was immunoSEQ multiplex PCR, and TCRdb's table has in-frame clones only and misses some. The table lists 65,000 to 75,000 clones, about nine tenths of them singletons. The CDR3 loop spans 13 amino acids. Trimming left V 6 bases short and J 3 bases short, with 10 bases between. In germline, CDR1 is MNHEY, CDR2 SVGAGI. The sequenced sample was CD4+ or CD8+ T cells sorted from blood, obtained in a trial of the OX40 agonist ivuxolimab. The receptor comes from an adult with an advanced solid tumor such as melanoma, head and neck, liver or kidney cancer. J is TRBJ2-3 and V is TRBV6-5, with D maybe TRBD2 (6 bases). The CDR3 DNA reads as TGTGCCAGCAGAGCCGGGAGAACAGATACGCAGTATTTT. Its protein product is CASRAGRTDTQYF.